The sequence of this T cell receptor (beta chain) was determined in a study of early T cells in non-severe SARS-CoV-2 infection (dated by TCRdb to the early 2020s). Context from the whole study: TCR sequencing used bulk RNA from unsorted whole blood, so alpha and beta chains could not be paired.

This clonotype has just a few counts. Its antigen is unknown. Per-nucleotide qualities are absent, and no much larger clonotype sits a single base away. Set within a cohort of healthcare workers in London, UK, this nested case-control study involved weekly PCR testing of nasopharyngeal swabs along with blood sampling. Between 23 and 31 March 2020, the week of the UK lockdown, healthcare workers were enrolled and then followed up weekly for as long as 16 weeks. CDR1 and CDR2 are read off the germline V gene (reference sequence) as LNHNV and YYDKDF. The CDR3 goes from the cysteine to the phenylalanine over 17 residues. This entry keeps only the CDR3 DNA: 51 bases, framed from base 1. The junction carries 19 bases between V and J, which are trimmed by 0 bases and 5 bases respectively. Study-level results and caveats: VDJdb matching was skewed toward anti-spike CD8 responses and likely underestimated virus-specific expansions by missing private and CD4 specificities.

To prepare the library, 5' RACE was applied. The instrument was a NextSeq 500. To correct for sequencing error and PCR bias, the TCR library protocol tagged individual cDNA molecules with unique molecular identifiers. TCR alpha and beta chains were both sequenced, and the abundances of alpha and beta sequences in each sample were closely correlated with each other. Processing in the source paper ran as follows. V gene, J gene and CDR3 annotation of TCR sequences was performed with Decombinator V4. Expanded TCRs were defined as changing significantly between any two time points under a Poisson model with p below 0.0001. TCR abundances were normalised to the total number of TCRs sequenced in each sample and reported as counts per million. MAIT TCRs were defined by TRAV1-2 paired with TRAJ12, TRAJ20 or TRAJ33, and iNKT TCRs by TRAV10 paired with TRAJ18. VDJdb, accessed 1 November 2021, was searched for CMV, EBV and SARS-CoV-2 annotated TCRs, excluding TCRs annotated for multiple antigens. The raw public data were reprocessed by TCRdb itself: fastp quality trimming at Q25, MiXCR clonotype calling, in-frame beta chains only. Each entry is one CDR3 protein sequence, shown with its most common DNA and genes. TCRdb, rather than the study authors, made the V and J calls. Present in this sample are around 100,000 distinct CDR3 sequences, roughly 14% of which were seen just once. The ten most abundant clones make up 6.2% of the sample.

Recombination connected TRBV15 to TRBJ1-1; the D gene is possibly TRBD1, with 6 bases matching. The receptor comes from an adult who was a healthcare worker with PCR-confirmed SARS-CoV-2 infection or an uninfected control (not recorded which). The specimen sequenced was whole blood. This receptor has the CDR3 CATSRDIGLTGQTEAFF. The nucleotide sequence is given as TGTGCCACCAGCAGAGATATCGGACTTACAGGGCAGACTGAAGCTTTCTTT.